These T cell receptor beta chains were read from a single sample in a study of tumor and adjacent non-tumor tissue in lung cancer. Each CDR3 protein gets one entry after TCRdb re-called the multiplex PCR reads with MiXCR. The sample holds more than 95,000 distinct CDR3 sequences, 66% seen once. Sequenced sample: lung tumor tissue. The receptors come from a man aged 25 to 40 with non-small cell lung cancer. The CDR3 runs from the conserved cysteine through the conserved F or W. A D gene is named only where the DNA matches it firmly. Not every row has a clone size; where given, it reads once, few, many or a size class.

V	J	D	size	DNA	CDR3
TRBV5-1	TRBJ1-2	.	.	TGCGCCAGCAGCTTGAGCTTTCCTAACTATGGCTACACCTTC	CASSLSFPNYGYTF
TRBV11-2	TRBJ1-2	.	.	TGTGTCAGCAGCTTAAGTGACTATGGCTACATCTTC	CVSSLSDYGYIF
TRBV6-6	TRBJ1-1	.	.	TGTGCCAGCAGTTCGATTACAAGGAACATTGAAGCTTTCTTT	CASSSITRNIEAFF
TRBV6-5	TRBJ1-3	TRBD1	many	TGTGCCAGCACCGAGGGGGCCTTCTCTGGAAACACCATATATTTT	CASTEGAFSGNTIYF
TRBV20-1	TRBJ2-3	.	many	TGCAGTGCTAGAGACGAGAGGTGGGGCACAGATACGCAGTATTTT	CSARDERWGTDTQYF
TRBV4-1	TRBJ2-1	TRBD1	.	TGCGCCAGCAGCCAGTCAGGGGGCGACTACAATGGGCAGTTCTTC	CASSQSGGDYNGQFF
TRBV12-3/TRBV12-4	TRBJ2-3	TRBD1	many	TGTGCCAGCGGACAGGGGGGTGGAACAGATACGCAGTATTTT	CASGQGGGTDTQYF
TRBV24-1	TRBJ2-1	.	few	TGTGCCACCAGTTCTGGAAGGAGGGCCAATGAGCAGTTCTTC	CATSSGRRANEQFF
TRBV29-1	TRBJ1-2	TRBD1	.	TGCAGCGATGAGGGGGCAGGAGGAGGCTACACATTC	CSDEGAGGGYTF
TRBV4-1	TRBJ2-3	TRBD1	.	TGCGCCAGCAGCCCCGCCGGGGCAGGGGGAGTCCCCGATGCACAGTATTTT	CASSPAGAGGVPDAQYF
TRBV11-1	TRBJ1-1	.	.	TGTGCCAGCAGTCCTGACGGATTGGGCACTGAAGCTCTCTTT	CASSPDGLGTEALF
TRBV29-1	TRBJ1-1	.	.	TGCAGCGTTACCCGGGATAGCCGGACTGAAGCTTTCTTT	CSVTRDSRTEAFF
TRBV5-1	TRBJ2-3	TRBD1	.	TGCGCCAGCAGCCAAGGACAGGGCACAGATACGCAATATTTT	CASSQGQGTDTQYF
TRBV6-5	TRBJ1-2	TRBD1	many	TGTGCCACAGGTCGGGACAGGGACTATGGCTACACCTTC	CATGRDRDYGYTF
TRBV20-1	TRBJ2-1	TRBD2	.	TGCAGTGCGAAGACTAGCGGTGGCCGCAATGAGCAGTTCTTC	CSAKTSGGRNEQFF
TRBV5-1	TRBJ2-3	.	.	TGCGCCAGCAGCTTAGGACCTCCAGATACGCAGTATTTT	CASSLGPPDTQYF
TRBV5-6	TRBJ2-7	TRBD1	.	TGTGCCAGCAGACGGGACAGGTCCTACGAGCAGTACTTC	CASRRDRSYEQYF
TRBV20-1	TRBJ1-2	.	.	TGCAGTGTTAGGGATCGGGATTCCGCTAACTATGGCTACACCTTC	CSVRDRDSANYGYTF
TRBV29-1	TRBJ2-2	.	.	TGTAGCGTTGCATATCACACCGGGGAGCTGTTTTTT	CSVAYHTGELFF
TRBV4-1	TRBJ2-3	TRBD1	many	TGCGCCAGCAGCCTCCAAGGACAGGGGGCTACAGATACGCAGTATTTT	CASSLQGQGATDTQYF
TRBV7-3	TRBJ1-2	.	.	TGTGCCAGCAGCTCCGGGGACGGCTATGGCTACACCTTC	CASSSGDGYGYTF
TRBV6-2/TRBV6-3	TRBJ2-3	.	many	TGTGCCAGCAGTTACAGCGGAGACACAGATACGCAGTATTTT	CASSYSGDTDTQYF
TRBV12-3/TRBV12-4	TRBJ2-3	.	many	TGTGCCAGCAGTTCCCGGGGGACAGATACGCAGTATTTT	CASSSRGTDTQYF
TRBV6-2/TRBV6-3	TRBJ1-5	.	.	TGTACCAGCAGGGAAGACAGCCATCAGCCCCAGCATTTT	CTSREDSHQPQHF
TRBV5-1	TRBJ2-5	.	few	TGCGCCAGCAGCTGGTCCCTCGGGGAGACCCAGTACTTC	CASSWSLGETQYF
TRBV20-1	TRBJ2-2	.	.	TGCAGTGTTAGGGACGCCGGAGGGAAGCTGTTTTTT	CSVRDAGGKLFF
TRBV11-2	TRBJ2-2	.	few	TGTACCAGCAGCTTAGTGATGGCGGGGAACACCGGGGAACTGTTTTTT	CTSSLVMAGNTGELFF
TRBV28	TRBJ1-2	.	.	TGTGTCCTATATACCGGGGCGGGGATCAACTATGGCTACACCTTC	CVLYTGAGINYGYTF
TRBV5-6	TRBJ1-4	TRBD1	few	TGTGCCAGCGGCTTGAGGGCGACAGGGTTTACGGCTAATGAAAAACTGTTTTTT	CASGLRATGFTANEKLFF
TRBV7-8	TRBJ1-2	.	.	TGTGCCAGCAGCCCAACCGGGAATGGCTACACCTTC	CASSPTGNGYTF
TRBV6-5	TRBJ1-6	.	many	TGTGCCAGCAGTTACATGGAGGGTATCTCACCCCTCCACTTT	CASSYMEGISPLHF
TRBV5-5	TRBJ2-5	TRBD2	.	TGTGCCAGCAACATTACAGGGGGTACCGGGACTAGCGGGAGTAGGGAGACCCAGTACTTC	CASNITGGTGTSGSRETQYF
TRBV5-1	TRBJ2-1	TRBD2	.	TGCGCCAGCAGCTTGGGACTAGCGGGATACAATGAGCGGTTCTTC	CASSLGLAGYNERFF
TRBV29-1	TRBJ2-3	.	.	TGCAGTGTCTCCCGGGGCCCCGAGGATCAGTCCCAGTATTTT	CSVSRGPEDQSQYF
TRBV20-1	TRBJ2-3	.	.	TGCAGTGCTCGAACGACACGGACGATGGATACGCAGTATTTT	CSARTTRTMDTQYF
TRBV5-5	TRBJ2-3	.	many	TGTGCCAGCAGCACCCCGGACAGTTCCACAGATACGCAGTATTTT	CASSTPDSSTDTQYF
TRBV6-6	TRBJ1-5	TRBD1	.	TGTGCCAGCAGTTACACCAGGGGGCTTGATCAGTCCCAGCATTTT	CASSYTRGLDQSQHF
TRBV29-1	TRBJ2-7	.	.	TGTAGCGTTGTGTGGGACATTTCCTACTATCAGTACTTC	CSVVWDISYYQYF
TRBV4-1	TRBJ2-1	TRBD1	.	TGCGTCAGCAGCCAGACAGGGGGCGACTACAATAAGCAGTTCTTC	CVSSQTGGDYNKQFF
TRBV12-3/TRBV12-4	TRBJ2-7	TRBD2	many	TGTGCCACCCTTCAGACTAGCGGGACCGAGCAGTACTTC	CATLQTSGTEQYF
TRBV10-3	TRBJ1-6	.	large	TGTGCCATCACCCCGGACATCTCCTATAATTCACCCCTCCACTTT	CAITPDISYNSPLHF
TRBV12-3/TRBV12-4	TRBJ1-2	.	.	TGTGCCAGCAATTTAGAGGTTGGCTACACCTTC	CASNLEVGYTF
TRBV5-5	TRBJ2-3	TRBD2	.	TGTGCCAGCAGCTTGCTCCCTAGCGGGGGTTCGGATACGCAGTATTTT	CASSLLPSGGSDTQYF
TRBV12-3/TRBV12-4	TRBJ2-1	TRBD2	many	TGTGCCAGCATCCCCGGGCTAGCGGGTGGCAATGAGCAGTTCTTC	CASIPGLAGGNEQFF
TRBV12-5	TRBJ2-7	.	many	TGTGCTAGTGGTTTGAGGGGGGCAGGGTACGAGCAGTACTTC	CASGLRGAGYEQYF
TRBV6-5	TRBJ2-7	.	.	TGTGCCAGCAGGAACATTTCCTACAAGCAGTACTTC	CASRNISYKQYF
TRBV11-2	TRBJ1-5	TRBD1	.	TGTGCCAGCAGCCCCGACAGGGCACAGTCACAGCATTTT	CASSPDRAQSQHF
TRBV30	TRBJ2-5	TRBD2	.	TGTGCCTGGGGGGGAGGGGAAGAGACCCAGTACTTC	CAWGGGEETQYF
TRBV6-1	TRBJ1-6	.	many	TGTGCCAGCAGTGATGGGCCAGAGAATTCACCCCTCCACTTT	CASSDGPENSPLHF